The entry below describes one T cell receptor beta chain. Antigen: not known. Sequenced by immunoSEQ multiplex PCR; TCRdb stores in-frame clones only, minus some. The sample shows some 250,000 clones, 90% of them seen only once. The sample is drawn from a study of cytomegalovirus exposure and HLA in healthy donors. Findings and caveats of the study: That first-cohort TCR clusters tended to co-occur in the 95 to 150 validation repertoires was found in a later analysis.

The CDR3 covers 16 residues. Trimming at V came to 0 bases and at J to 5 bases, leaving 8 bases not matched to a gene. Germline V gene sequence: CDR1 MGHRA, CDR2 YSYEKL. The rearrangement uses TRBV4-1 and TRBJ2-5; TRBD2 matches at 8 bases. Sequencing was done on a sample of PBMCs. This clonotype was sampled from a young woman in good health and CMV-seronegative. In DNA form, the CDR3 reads TGCGCCAGCAGCCAAGATCCGACTAGCGCTCCGGAGACCCAGTACTTC. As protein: CASSQDPTSAPETQYF.